The 18 T cell receptor beta chains presented below share a single source sample, sequenced in a study of cytotoxic CD8 clonotypes in ibrutinib-treated CLL. Assay: immunoSEQ multiplex PCR; the TCRdb copy retains only in-frame clones and omits some. The table lists 140,000 to 150,000 clones, more than 75% of them singletons, with about 5% in the top ten. This specimen was PBMCs, taken after 24 months of ibrutinib treatment. The receptors were sampled from a human donor with chronic lymphocytic leukemia.

Points on this clone: Within the sample, other DNA sequences also encode this same CDR3. The rearrangement uses TRBV9 and TRBJ2-1; D is unresolved. The CDR3 extends over 13 amino acids. V lost 2 bases, J lost 6 bases, and 9 bases lay in between. Germline-derived CDR1 and CDR2 are SGDLS and YYNGEE. This CDR3 reads CASSVGPGNEQFF. The CDR3 bases are TGTGCCAGCAGCGTTGGGCCGGGCAATGAGCAGTTCTTC.

The chain uses TRBV19 and TRBJ1-2; perhaps TRBD1 as D (5 bases). The V end was cut by 2 bases, the J end by 4 bases, with 17 bases between. The length of the CDR3 is 16 residues. Germline CDR1 and CDR2: LNHDA and SQIVND (reference sequence). This CDR3 reads CASSILPGPRSYGYTF. The CDR3 DNA sequence: TGTGCCAGTAGTATACTCCCGGGGCCCAGAAGCTATGGCTACACCTTC.

As to this clone: A far larger clone is one nucleotide away, so this likely arose from a read error. The same CDR3 is also encoded by other DNA sequences in this sample. The chain has TRBV2 and TRBJ1-5; the D is unclear. CDR3 size: 12 residues. Trimming removed 6 bases at V and 0 bases at J, with 3 bases between. The germline V gene has CDR1 SNHLY and CDR2 FYNNEI. CDR3 residues: CASSDSNQPQHF. DNA of the CDR3: TGTGCCAGCAGCGATAGCAATCAGCCCCAGCATTTT. Looking up the rest from reference TRBV2 and TRBJ1-5 gives the full variable domain: EPEVTQTPSHQVTQMGQEVILRCVPISNHLYFYWYRQILGQKVEFLVSFYNNEISEKSEIFDDQFSVERPDGSNFTLKIRSTKLEDSAMYFCASSDSNQPQHFGDGTRLSIL.

This clone has just one count. The rearrangement links TRBV11-3 to TRBJ2-1; tentative D call: TRBD2 (5 bases). The CDR3 is 15 amino acids. Trimming left V 1 base short and J 8 bases short, with 15 bases between. Looked up from germline, CDR1 is SGHNT and CDR2 is YENEEA. The CDR3 loop is CASSLGLAGGDEQFF. The CDR3 bases are TGTGCCAGCAGCTTAGGGCTGGCGGGCGGCGATGAGCAGTTCTTC.

This clone was recorded a few times. The chain links TRBV27 to TRBJ2-5, with unresolved D. CDR1 and CDR2 from the germline V gene are MNHEY and SMNVEV (reference sequence). V lost 3 bases to trimming and J lost 7 bases, with 12 bases between them. The CDR3 is 13 amino acids. The CDR3 DNA follows: TGTGCCAGCAGTTTGGGCTCATGGGGGACCCAGTACTTC. It specifies CASSLGSWGTQYF.

This clone has more than one count but fewer than ten. The chain has TRBV29-1 and TRBJ2-5; unclear D gene. V lost 8 bases and J 5 bases, leaving 12 bases between the germline ends. The CDR3 length is 11 residues. CDR1 and CDR2 from the germline V gene are SQVTM and ANQGSEA. This chain's CDR3 is CSYVPRETQYF. The CDR3 nucleotides read TGCAGCTATGTCCCCCGGGAGACCCAGTACTTC.

The genes are TRBV13 and TRBJ1-1; possibly TRBD1 for D (5 bases). The length of the CDR3 is 14 residues. V was clipped by 5 bases and J by 5 bases, with 15 bases between them. CDR1 is PRHDT and CDR2 is FYEKMQ in the germline V gene (reference sequence). The CDR3, as DNA: TGTGCCAGCAGCCCAGGGACCTTTGGGACTGAAGCTTTCTTT. Its translation is CASSPGTFGTEAFF. Together with reference TRBV13 and TRBJ1-1, the CDR3 gives the full variable domain: AAGVIQSPRHLIKEKRETATLKCYPIPRHDTVYWYQQGPGQDPQFLISFYEKMQSDKGSIPDRFSAQQFSDYHSELNMSSLELGDSALYFCASSPGTFGTEAFFGQGTRLTVV.

The chain recombines TRBV9 with TRBJ2-2; D is ambiguous. The CDR3 covers 14 residues. V lost 1 base and J lost 7, with 11 bases in between. Germline lookup yields CDR1 SGDLS and CDR2 YYNGEE. CDR3 residues: CASSVISSRGELFF. Written as DNA, the CDR3 is TGTGCCAGCAGCGTAATCAGCAGCCGCGGGGAGCTGTTTTTT.

This clone was observed once. The chain carries TRBV4-1 and TRBJ2-7; no firm D call. The V end lost 4 bases, the J end lost 2 bases, and 12 bases lay between the germline ends. CDR1 is MGHRA and CDR2 is YSYEKL in the germline V gene. There are 14 residues in the CDR3. Here the CDR3 DNA reads TGCGCCAGCAGCCCAGGACCGCTAACCTACGAGCAGTACTTC. This translates into CASSPGPLTYEQYF.

This chain connects TRBV14 to TRBJ2-3; D is ambiguous. The ends were cut back, 0 bases at V and 5 bases at J, with 6 bases in the middle. Germline loops: CDR1 SGHDN, CDR2 FVKESK. The length of the CDR3 is 13 residues. DNA of the CDR3: TGTGCCAGCAGCCAAGAGGGGTTAGATACGCAGTATTTT. Amino acids: CASSQEGLDTQYF.

The CDR3 is CASSRGTTGAGKNIQYF. For the CDR3, the DNA is TGTGCCAGCAGCCGGGGTACCACAGGGGCCGGCAAAAACATTCAGTACTTC. The chain employs TRBV4-2 and TRBJ2-4, with 7 bases that match TRBD1. V shed 4 bases and J 3 bases; nucleotides not matched to a gene: 12. The CDR3 has 17 residues. Germline V gene data show CDR1 as LGHNA and CDR2 as YNFKEQ.

The chain carries TRBV6-7 and TRBJ1-4; no firm D call. TRBV6-7 is an open reading frame, and its role is uncertain. V was trimmed by 6 bases and J by 5 bases, leaving 16 bases between them. CDR3 length: 15 residues. Written as DNA, the CDR3 is TGTGCCAGCAGATCGCACAGCGAACTCAATGAAAAACTGTTTTTT. It specifies CASRSHSELNEKLFF.

The chain uses TRBV5-1 and TRBJ2-1, with no clear D. CDR3 length: 15 residues. Trimming stripped 4 bases from V and 4 bases from J, with 15 bases between. In germline, CDR1 is SGHRS, CDR2 YFSETQ. The CDR3 here is CASSPDGLPYNEQFF. CDR3 sequence (DNA): TGCGCCAGCAGCCCTGACGGTCTACCTTACAATGAGCAGTTCTTC. Looking up the rest from reference TRBV5-1 and TRBJ2-1 gives the full variable domain: KAGVTQTPRYLIKTRGQQVTLSCSPISGHRSVSWYQQTPGQGLQFLFEYFSETQRNKGNFPGRFSGRQFSNSRSEMNVSTLELGDSALYLCASSPDGLPYNEQFFGPGTRLTVL.

CDR3 protein: CASSADRGAGNIQYF. As DNA, the CDR3 is TGTGCCAGCAGCGCAGACAGGGGAGCAGGAAACATTCAGTACTTC. The rearrangement links TRBV2 to TRBJ2-4; 8 nucleotides match TRBD1. The V and J ends lost 6 bases and 6 bases, in that order; junction bases with no gene match: 10. The length of the CDR3 is 15 residues. Germline values: CDR1 SNHLY, CDR2 FYNNEI.

The CDR3 here is CASKREFVYNEQFF. The CDR3 DNA is TGCGCCAGCAAACGGGAGTTTGTCTACAATGAGCAGTTCTTC. The chain is built from TRBV5-1 and TRBJ2-1; D may be TRBD2 (6 bases). The V and J ends lost 6 bases and 3 bases respectively, with 13 bases between them. This CDR3 is 14 amino acids long. Germline lookup yields CDR1 SGHRS and CDR2 YFSETQ.

This clone was observed once. The chain recombines TRBV7-2 with TRBJ1-2, with TRBD1 matching over 9 bases. Unmatched junction bases numbered 7, after V lost 5 bases and J lost 3 bases. Looked up from germline, CDR1 is SGHTA and CDR2 is FQGNSA. CDR3 size: 15 residues. The CDR3 region has the DNA TGTGCCAGCAGCCTACAGGGGGCCGTCGACTATGGCTACACCTTC. It translates to CASSLQGAVDYGYTF.

V usage is TRBV18 and J usage is TRBJ1-2; possibly TRBD1 for D (5 bases). Deletions cut 5 bases from V and 8 bases from J, with 12 bases between. The length of the CDR3 is 12 residues. Germline values: CDR1 KGHSH, CDR2 LQKENI. CDR3 region: CASSSGLGGYTF. CDR3 DNA sequence: TGTGCCAGCTCATCGGGGCTGGGGGGCTACACCTTC.

V is TRBV7-8 and J is TRBJ1-6; D not certain. Germline lookup yields CDR1 SGHVS and CDR2 FQNEAQ. V was shortened by 1 base and J by 7 bases, with 11 bases between the two germline ends. The CDR3 spans 15 residues. CDR3 bases: TGTGCCAGCAGCTTAGGGGGTACGGAAAATTCACCCCTCCACTTT. Translated, it gives CASSLGGTENSPLHF.